These 6 T cell receptor beta chains share one sample of origin, sequenced in a study of OX40 agonist ivuxolimab in advanced cancers. Generated by immunoSEQ multiplex PCR, the TCRdb table keeps only in-frame clones and is missing some. Counted here are over 65,000 clones, more than 70% occurring once; the ten biggest clones make up 6.5%. Here the sequenced sample was CD4+ or CD8+ T cells sorted from blood, taken in a trial of the OX40 agonist ivuxolimab. The receptors were gathered from an adult with an advanced solid tumor such as melanoma, head and neck, liver or kidney cancer.

The chain employs TRBV5-1 and TRBJ2-7, with D possibly TRBD1 on 5 matching bases. Germline V gene sequence: CDR1 SGHRS, CDR2 YFSETQ. V lost 4 bases and J 5 bases, leaving 10 bases between the germline ends. The CDR3 spans 12 residues. In nucleotides, the CDR3 is TGCGCCAGCAGCCTGCAGGGCAACGAGCAGTACTTC. It specifies CASSLQGNEQYF.

The rearrangement uses TRBV4-2 and TRBJ2-1, with a tentative D call TRBD1 (5 bases). Trimming left V 4 bases short and J 2 bases short, with 9 bases between. Germline loops: CDR1 LGHNA, CDR2 YNFKEQ. The CDR3 length is 14 residues. The chain's CDR3 is CASSPEGAYNEQFF. CDR3 nucleotide sequence: TGTGCCAGCAGCCCCGAAGGGGCCTACAATGAGCAGTTCTTC.

About this clone: One junction end disagrees with the germline gene, perhaps due to a read error. The chain recombines TRBV6-5 with TRBJ1-2; D call uncertain. The CDR3 extends over 15 amino acids. Germline CDR1 reads MNHEY; CDR2 reads SVGAGI. CDR3 amino acids: CASSPSMVSDYGHTF. In DNA, the CDR3 is TGTGCCAGCAGTCCAAGTATGGTTTCCGACTATGGCCACACCTTC.

In its sample, this clone was seen once. V gene TRBV29-1 combines with J gene TRBJ2-5; 11 bases map to TRBD2. CDR3 length equals 17 residues. V lost 4 bases to trimming and J lost 1 base; unmatched junction nucleotides: 11. Germline V gene lookup returns CDR1 SQVTM and CDR2 ANQGSEA. CDR3 nucleotide sequence: TGCAGCGTTGCCGGACTAGCGGGCCGGGAGGGCCAAGAGACCCAGTACTTC. Translating it yields CSVAGLAGREGQETQYF. The whole variable domain, remainder taken from reference TRBV29-1 and TRBJ2-5, is SAVISQKPSRDICQRGTSLTIQCQVDSQVTMMFWYRQQPGQSLTLIATANQGSEATYESGFVIDKFPISRPNLTFSTLTVSNMSPEDSSIYLCSVAGLAGREGQETQYFGPGTRLLVL.

The rearrangement links TRBV7-6 to TRBJ2-3; D gene unclear. The germline V and J ends were trimmed by 1 base and 4 bases, with 9 bases remaining between them. The CDR3 has 14 residues. CDR1 SGHVS and CDR2 FNYEAQ come from the germline V gene. The CDR3 region has the DNA TGTGCCAGCAGCTTAGATGATTCCGCAGATACGCAGTATTTT. Protein product: CASSLDDSADTQYF.

CDR3 amino acids: CASSPHSTGVRVNEQFF. As DNA, the CDR3 is TGTGCCAGCAGCCCCCACTCAACAGGGGTAAGGGTCAATGAGCAGTTCTTC. The chain employs TRBV11-3 and TRBJ2-1; TRBD1 aligns across 7 bases. This CDR3 comprises 17 residues. Losses at the gene ends were 5 bases for V and 6 bases for J; bases not matched to a gene: 16. Germline lookup yields CDR1 SGHNT and CDR2 YENEEA.